This is a list of T cell receptor beta chains from one sample in a study of CD8+CD57+ T cells in acquired aplastic anemia. Each CDR3 protein gets one entry after TCRdb re-called the reads with MiXCR. The data contain about 180,000 distinct CDR3 sequences, 45% to 50% of them singletons. Sequencing was carried out using sorted CD4+, CD8+, or CD8+CD57+ T cells (not recorded which) from PBMCs. The receptors derive from a human donor in good health. Both conserved end residues are part of each CDR3. A D gene is named only where the DNA matches it firmly. For some rows the clone size is stated as once, few or many, or as a class when expanded; others skip it.

v_gene	d_gene	j_gene	len	abundance	CDR3aa	CDR3nt
TRBV7-8	.	TRBJ1-1	11	once	CASSLAGEAFF	TGTGCCAGCAGCTTAGCTGGTGAAGCTTTCTTT
TRBV6-5	.	TRBJ2-5	12	.	CASRRSGETQYF	TGTGCCAGCAGGAGGTCTGGGGAGACCCAGTACTTC
TRBV28	TRBD1	TRBJ1-2	14	.	CASSRTGEHYGYTF	TGTGCCAGCAGTCGGACAGGGGAACACTATGGCTACACCTTC
TRBV11-2	TRBD2	TRBJ2-3	16	.	CASSFGTSGYTDTQYF	TGTGCCAGCAGCTTTGGGACTAGCGGATACACAGATACGCAGTATTTT
TRBV20-1	TRBD2	TRBJ2-2	16	many	CSARSGGLEGSGELFF	TGCAGTGCTAGATCGGGGGGTTTAGAGGGGTCCGGGGAGCTGTTTTTT
TRBV6-5	.	TRBJ2-5	14	.	CASSYSNREETQYF	TGTGCCAGCAGTTACTCGAACAGAGAAGAGACCCAGTACTTC
TRBV19	TRBD1	TRBJ1-5	14	many	CASSQQGGYQPQHF	TGTGCCAGTAGCCAACAGGGGGGATATCAGCCCCAGCATTTT
TRBV29-1	.	TRBJ2-5	14	.	CSVPGLFGPPTQYF	TGCAGCGTTCCGGGGCTATTTGGCCCCCCTACCCAGTACTTC
TRBV7-3	.	TRBJ2-5	13	many	CASSLIQQETQYF	TGTGCCAGCAGCTTAATACAGCAAGAGACCCAGTACTTC
TRBV29-1	TRBD2	TRBJ2-3	17	.	CSVGLGLEGRLTDTQYF	TGCAGCGTCGGGCTGGGACTAGAGGGCCGCCTCACAGATACGCAGTATTTT
TRBV20-1	.	TRBJ2-7	13	many	CSASATSRGEQYF	TGCAGTGCTTCCGCCACTAGCAGGGGCGAGCAGTACTTC
TRBV7-2	.	TRBJ1-6	15	many	CASTQAPRANSPLHF	TGTGCCAGCACCCAAGCCCCCAGAGCGAATTCACCCCTCCACTTT
TRBV4-2	.	TRBJ2-1	15	many	CASSLDSRSYNEQFF	TGTGCCAGCAGCCTCGACAGCCGCTCCTACAATGAGCAGTTCTTC
TRBV29-1	.	TRBJ1-2	13	.	CSVGEGADYGYTF	TGCAGCGTTGGTGAGGGCGCGGACTATGGCTACACCTTC
TRBV6-5	TRBD1	TRBJ1-2	14	.	CASSYQGADYGYTF	TGTGCCAGCAGTTACCAGGGGGCTGACTATGGCTACACCTTC
TRBV30	.	TRBJ1-3	13	.	CAWSSGVRNTIYF	TGTGCCTGGAGTTCGGGCGTAAGAAACACCATATATTTT
TRBV9	.	TRBJ1-6	16	.	CASSLRGGGANSPLHF	TGTGCCAGCAGCCTACGCGGGGGAGGGGCGAATTCACCCCTCCACTTT
TRBV12-3/TRBV12-4	TRBD1	TRBJ2-2	17	.	CASRPSGTGVNTGELFF	TGTGCCAGCCGTCCCTCCGGGACAGGAGTAAACACCGGGGAGCTGTTTTTT
TRBV20-1	TRBD1	TRBJ2-1	14	many	CSASRTGAYNEQFF	TGCAGTGCTAGCAGGACAGGGGCCTACAATGAGCAGTTCTTC
TRBV11-2	.	TRBJ2-5	16	many	CASSLEGLYIWETQYF	TGTGCCAGCAGCTTAGAAGGGCTTTACATTTGGGAGACCCAGTACTTC
TRBV30	.	TRBJ1-6	14	few	CAWDLGGLRSPLHF	TGTGCCTGGGACTTAGGGGGGTTGAGGTCACCCCTCCACTTT
TRBV7-9	.	TRBJ1-1	11	.	CASSRSGWAFF	TGTGCCAGCAGCCGCAGCGGGTGGGCTTTCTTT
TRBV29-1	.	TRBJ1-2	14	.	CSVGPTGPNYGYAF	TGCAGCGTTGGGCCGACAGGACCTAACTATGGCTACGCCTTC
TRBV20-1	.	TRBJ2-1	13	once	CSARGGQGSEQFF	TGCAGTGCTAGAGGGGGCCAGGGGTCTGAGCAGTTCTTC
TRBV20-1	.	TRBJ2-3	15	few	CSASLGGVRTDTQYF	TGCAGTGCTAGTCTGGGTGGGGTGCGCACAGATACGCAGTATTTT
TRBV6-1	TRBD2	TRBJ2-2	16	.	CASNHTGTSDTGELFF	TGTGCCAGCAACCATACCGGGACTAGCGATACCGGGGAGCTGTTTTTT
TRBV7-7	.	TRBJ2-1	13	.	CASSTRLKDEQFF	TGTGCTAGCAGCACCAGACTAAAGGATGAGCAGTTCTTC
TRBV2	TRBD1	TRBJ2-6	18	few	CASREIGTEFSGANVLTF	TGTGCCAGCAGGGAAATCGGGACAGAGTTCTCTGGGGCCAACGTCCTGACTTTC